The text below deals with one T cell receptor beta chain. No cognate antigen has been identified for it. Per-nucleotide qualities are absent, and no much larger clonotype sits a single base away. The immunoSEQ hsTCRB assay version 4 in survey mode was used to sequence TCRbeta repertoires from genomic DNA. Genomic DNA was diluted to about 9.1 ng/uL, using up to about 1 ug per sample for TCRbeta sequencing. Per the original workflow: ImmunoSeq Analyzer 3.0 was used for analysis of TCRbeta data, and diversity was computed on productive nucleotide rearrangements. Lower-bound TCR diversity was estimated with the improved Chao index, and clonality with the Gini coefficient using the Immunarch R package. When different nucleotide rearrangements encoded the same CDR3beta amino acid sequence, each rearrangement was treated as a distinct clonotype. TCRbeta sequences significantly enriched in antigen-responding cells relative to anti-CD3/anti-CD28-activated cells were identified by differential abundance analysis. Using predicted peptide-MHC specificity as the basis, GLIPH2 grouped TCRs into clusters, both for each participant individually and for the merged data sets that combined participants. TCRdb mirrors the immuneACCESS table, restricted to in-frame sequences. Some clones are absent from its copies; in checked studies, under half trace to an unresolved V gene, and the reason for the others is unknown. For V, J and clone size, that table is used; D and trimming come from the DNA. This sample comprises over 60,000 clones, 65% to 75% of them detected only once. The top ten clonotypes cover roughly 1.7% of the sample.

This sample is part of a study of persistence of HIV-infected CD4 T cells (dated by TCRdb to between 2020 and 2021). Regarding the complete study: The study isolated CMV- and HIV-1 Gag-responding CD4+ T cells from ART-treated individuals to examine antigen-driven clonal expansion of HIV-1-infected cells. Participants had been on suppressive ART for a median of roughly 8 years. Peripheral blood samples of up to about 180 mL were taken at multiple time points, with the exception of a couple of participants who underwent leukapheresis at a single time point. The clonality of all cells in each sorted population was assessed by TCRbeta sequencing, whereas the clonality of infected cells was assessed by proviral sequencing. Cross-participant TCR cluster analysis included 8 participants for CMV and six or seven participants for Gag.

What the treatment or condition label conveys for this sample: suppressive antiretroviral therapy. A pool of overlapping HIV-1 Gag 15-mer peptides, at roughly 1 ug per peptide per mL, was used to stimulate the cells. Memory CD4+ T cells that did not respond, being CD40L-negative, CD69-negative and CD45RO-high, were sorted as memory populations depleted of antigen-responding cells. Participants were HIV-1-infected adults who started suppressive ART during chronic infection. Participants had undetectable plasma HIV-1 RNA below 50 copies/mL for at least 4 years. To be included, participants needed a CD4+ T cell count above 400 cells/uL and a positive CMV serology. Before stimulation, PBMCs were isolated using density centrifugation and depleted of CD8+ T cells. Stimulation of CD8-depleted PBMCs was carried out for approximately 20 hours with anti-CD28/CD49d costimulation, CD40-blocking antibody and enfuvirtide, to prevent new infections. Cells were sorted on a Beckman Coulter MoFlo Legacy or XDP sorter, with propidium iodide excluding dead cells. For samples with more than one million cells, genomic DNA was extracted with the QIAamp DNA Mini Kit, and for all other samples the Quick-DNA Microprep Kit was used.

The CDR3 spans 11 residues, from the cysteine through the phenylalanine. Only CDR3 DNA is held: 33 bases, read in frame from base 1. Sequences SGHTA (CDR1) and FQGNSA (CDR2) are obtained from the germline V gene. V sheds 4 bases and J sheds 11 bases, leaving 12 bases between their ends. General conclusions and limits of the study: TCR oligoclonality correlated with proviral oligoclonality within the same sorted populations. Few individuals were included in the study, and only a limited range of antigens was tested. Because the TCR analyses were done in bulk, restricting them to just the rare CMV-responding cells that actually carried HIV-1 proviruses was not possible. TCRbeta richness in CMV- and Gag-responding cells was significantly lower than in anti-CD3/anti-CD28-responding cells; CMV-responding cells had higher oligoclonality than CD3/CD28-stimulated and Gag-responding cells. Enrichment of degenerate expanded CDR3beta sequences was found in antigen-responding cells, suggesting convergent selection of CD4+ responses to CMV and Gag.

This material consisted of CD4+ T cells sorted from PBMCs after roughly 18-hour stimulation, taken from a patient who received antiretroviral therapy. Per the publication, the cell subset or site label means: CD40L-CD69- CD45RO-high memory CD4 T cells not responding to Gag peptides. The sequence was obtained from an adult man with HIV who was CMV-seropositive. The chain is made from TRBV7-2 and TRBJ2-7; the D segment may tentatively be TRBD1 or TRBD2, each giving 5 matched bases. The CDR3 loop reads CASSSDMREYF. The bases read TGTGCCAGCAGCTCGGACATGAGGGAGTACTTC.